One sample yielded the 21 T cell receptor beta chains listed below, sequenced in a study of vaccination and CD4 T cells after COVID-19. Their cognate antigens are unknown. Described treatment: approximately nine-day PBMC culture with coronavirus spike peptide pools or control peptides (ViraFEST assay). The assay that was used to sequence DNA from cultured CD4+ T cells was the Oncomine TCR Beta short-read assay. Each CDR3 protein is one row after TCRdb ran MiXCR on the PCR reads. The data contain fewer than 9,500 distinct CDR3 sequences, about 59% of them singletons. The specimen was CD4+ T cells from blood, cultured in vitro. Receptors originate from a human donor who had recovered from COVID-19.

This clonotype was observed a handful of times. The chain combines TRBV7-2 with TRBJ1-1; a possible D gene is TRBD1 (5 bases). The germline V and J ends were trimmed by 5 bases and 1 base, with 8 bases remaining between them. CDR1 SGHTA and CDR2 FQGNSA come from the germline V gene. The CDR3 runs 13 residues. The CDR3 loop is CASSETGNTEAFF. CDR3 bases: TGTGCCAGCAGCGAAACAGGGAACACTGAAGCTTTCTTT.

The chain couples TRBV18 to TRBJ2-3; no clear D gene. Germline CDR1 and CDR2: KGHSH and LQKENI. This CDR3 has 15 residues. With 5 bases removed from V and 2 bases from J, the gap between germline ends came to 14 bases. The CDR3 region has the DNA TGTGCCAGCTCAGGTTTGGAGCTTGACACAGATACGCAGTATTTT. Translated: CASSGLELDTDTQYF.

The V and J genes are TRBV7-2 and TRBJ2-1; D may correspond to TRBD1 or TRBD2 (5 bases each). Trimming removed 4 bases at V and 8 bases at J, with 18 bases between. This CDR3 is built from 15 residues. Per the germline V gene, CDR1 is SGHTA and CDR2 is FQGNSA. The CDR3 is CASSSPGRLPDEQFF. Here the CDR3 DNA reads TGTGCCAGCAGCTCCCCGGGACGCCTTCCGGATGAGCAGTTCTTC.

The rearrangement joins TRBV20-1 to TRBJ2-1; either TRBD1 or TRBD2 may fit D (5 bases each). V was pared by 7 bases and J by 0 bases, with 13 bases between. CDR1 is DFQATT, CDR2 SNEGSKA, per germline (reference sequence). This CDR3 is 14 amino acids long. In DNA, the CDR3 is TGCAGTGTGGTGAGTGGGGGCTCCTACAATGAGCAGTTCTTC. This gives the protein CSVVSGGSYNEQFF.

This sequence joins TRBV14 and TRBJ1-1; D unclear. With 2 bases removed from V and 11 bases from J, the gap between germline ends came to 21 bases. The length of the CDR3 is 15 residues. Germline lookup yields CDR1 SGHDN and CDR2 FVKESK. The CDR3 DNA reads TGTGCCAGCAGCCAAACGACGGTAGGTTTTAATCGGGCTTTCTTT. This encodes CASSQTTVGFNRAFF. The whole variable domain, remainder taken from reference TRBV14 and TRBJ1-1, is EAGVTQFPSHSVIEKGQTVTLRCDPISGHDNLYWYRRVMGKEIKFLLHFVKESKQDESGMPNNRFLAERTGGTYSTLKVQPAELEDSGVYFCASSQTTVGFNRAFFGQGTRLTVV.

The chain has TRBV7-2 and TRBJ2-1; D uncertain. From germline, CDR1 is SGHTA and CDR2 FQGNSA. This CDR3 region has 13 residues. V dropped 3 bases and J dropped 10 bases, with 13 bases sitting between them. The CDR3 here is CASSFVGAREQFF. CDR3 in DNA: TGTGCCAGCAGCTTTGTCGGAGCGAGGGAGCAGTTCTTC.

The gene calls are TRBV2 and TRBJ2-1; TRBD2 aligns across 7 bases. The CDR3 length is 13 residues. V shed 2 bases and J 10 bases; nucleotides not matched to a gene: 5. Germline V gene sequence: CDR1 SNHLY, CDR2 FYNNEI. The CDR3 is CASSETASGEQFF. DNA of the CDR3: TGTGCCAGCAGTGAAACGGCTAGCGGCGAGCAGTTCTTC. The full variable domain, rest sourced from reference TRBV2 and TRBJ2-1, is EPEVTQTPSHQVTQMGQEVILRCVPISNHLYFYWYRQILGQKVEFLVSFYNNEISEKSEIFDDQFSVERPDGSNFTLKIRSTKLEDSAMYFCASSETASGEQFFGPGTRLTVL.

The genes are TRBV5-1 and TRBJ1-1, with a possible D match to TRBD1 (5 bases). The CDR3 covers 13 residues. Trimming shortened V by 4 bases and J by 5 bases, and 12 bases separated the two germline ends. Germline V gives CDR1 SGHRS, CDR2 YFSETQ. CDR3 residues: CASSQGGWTEAFF. DNA for the CDR3: TGCGCCAGCAGCCAGGGAGGATGGACTGAAGCTTTCTTT.

This clonotype occurred once. CDR3 loop: CASSDRTEGTDTQYF. The CDR3 DNA reads TGTGCCAGCAGTGACCGGACAGAAGGCACAGATACGCAGTATTTT. The V and J genes are TRBV6-1 and TRBJ2-3, with a tentative D call TRBD1 (6 bases). The CDR3 loop spans 15 amino acids. Per the germline V gene, CDR1 is MNHNS and CDR2 is SASEGT. The V end lost 3 bases, the J end lost 1 base, and 11 bases lay between the germline ends.

This clonotype is classed as medium-sized. The chain has TRBV27 and TRBJ1-1; D call uncertain. The germline gives CDR1 MNHEY, CDR2 SMNVEV (reference sequence). Trimming took off 7 bases at V and 1 base at J, with 7 bases between the two ends. The CDR3 length is 12 residues. The CDR3: CASTTTNTEAFF. The CDR3 DNA is TGTGCCAGCACAACCACGAACACTGAAGCTTTCTTT.

This clonotype ranks as large (0.1 to 1%). This chain uses TRBV2 with TRBJ1-5; D uncertain. Looked up from germline, CDR1 is SNHLY and CDR2 is FYNNEI. The V end was cut by 2 bases, the J end by 2 bases, with 7 bases between. The CDR3 consists of 14 residues. The CDR3 protein is CASSERPGNQPQHF. Here the CDR3 DNA reads TGTGCCAGCAGTGAAAGGCCGGGCAATCAGCCCCAGCATTTT. Looking up the rest from reference TRBV2 and TRBJ1-5 gives the full variable domain: EPEVTQTPSHQVTQMGQEVILRCVPISNHLYFYWYRQILGQKVEFLVSFYNNEISEKSEIFDDQFSVERPDGSNFTLKIRSTKLEDSAMYFCASSERPGNQPQHFGDGTRLSIL.

This sequence joins TRBV30 and TRBJ1-1, with D perhaps TRBD1 (5 bases). Germline V gene lookup returns CDR1 GTSNPN and CDR2 SVGIG (reference sequence). The ends were cut back, 3 bases at V and 2 bases at J, with 10 bases in the middle. The CDR3 contains 13 residues. The CDR3 spells CAWRARVNTEAFF. Written as DNA, the CDR3 is TGTGCCTGGAGGGCCAGGGTCAACACTGAAGCTTTCTTT.

The count of this clonotype is one. This chain joins TRBV6-1 and TRBJ2-7, with a weak D call TRBD2 (5 bases). The V end lost 6 bases, the J end lost 4 bases, and 19 bases lay between the germline ends. The length of the CDR3 is 15 residues. The germline V gene encodes CDR1 MNHNS and CDR2 SASEGT. The CDR3 sequence is CASSRTSTGSYEQYF. CDR3 nucleotides: TGTGCCAGCAGCCGCACATCTACGGGGTCTTACGAGCAGTACTTC.

The chain uses TRBV2 and TRBJ2-7; D ambiguous. The CDR3 length is 15 residues. The V and J ends lost 7 bases and 2 bases respectively, with 18 bases between them. Germline V gene sequence: CDR1 SNHLY, CDR2 FYNNEI. CDR3 sequence reads: CASNPGRSYTYEQYF. The CDR3 DNA follows: TGTGCCAGCAATCCGGGCCGCTCATATACCTACGAGCAGTACTTC.

The CDR3 loop reads CASSDVRDQPQHF. The DNA of the CDR3 is TGTGCCAGCAGTGACGTTCGGGATCAGCCCCAGCATTTT. The chain combines TRBV2 with TRBJ1-5, with D unclear. Germline V lookup: CDR1 SNHLY, CDR2 FYNNEI. The length of the CDR3 is 13 residues. Trimming shortened V by 3 bases and J by 5 bases, and 8 bases separated the two germline ends.

The chain combines TRBV10-3 with TRBJ2-3, with D tentatively TRBD1 (6 bases). The CDR3 has 16 amino acids. The germline V and J ends were trimmed by 7 bases and 0 bases, with 17 bases remaining between them. In germline, CDR1 is ENHRY, CDR2 SYGVKD. The CDR3 here is CAITRDKETSTDTQYF. The CDR3, as DNA: TGTGCCATCACCAGGGACAAGGAGACTAGCACAGATACGCAGTATTTT.

The V gene is TRBV10-3, the J gene TRBJ2-7; 13 nucleotides line up with TRBD2. Germline V CDR1 and CDR2: ENHRY, SYGVKD. The CDR3 covers 17 residues. The V gene end was trimmed by 6 bases and the J gene end by 5 bases; junction bases not matched to a gene: 13. The CDR3: CAISPARLAGGGNEQYF. CDR3 in DNA: TGTGCCATCAGCCCCGCCCGACTAGCGGGAGGTGGGAACGAGCAGTACTTC.

Relative to its sample, this clonotype is large. V usage is TRBV6-4 and J usage is TRBJ2-2; no reliable D call. Trimming pared 6 bases from V and 3 bases from J, leaving 11 bases between. Germline CDR1 and CDR2: MRHNA and SNTAGT. The CDR3 consists of 14 residues. Written as DNA, the CDR3 is TGTGCCAGCAGCCCCGCCCGGGACACCGGGGAGCTGTTTTTT. This codes for CASSPARDTGELFF.

The V and J genes are TRBV20-1 and TRBJ2-1; D gene unclear. Germline V gene data show CDR1 as DFQATT and CDR2 as SNEGSKA (reference sequence). V was pared by 7 bases and J by 4 bases, with 8 bases between. CDR3 length: 11 residues. In nucleotides, the CDR3 is TGCAGTGGTAAGGGTTACAATGAGCAGTTCTTC. Translation gives CSGKGYNEQFF.

The chain recombines TRBV7-9 with TRBJ2-7; 7 positions match TRBD1. The length of the CDR3 is 11 residues. The V segment lost 5 bases and the J segment 6 bases; nucleotides outside the gene matches: 1. The germline gives CDR1 SEHNR, CDR2 FQNEAQ (reference sequence). This CDR3 reads CASSQGVEQYF. In nucleotides, the CDR3 is TGTGCCAGCAGCCAGGGGGTCGAGCAGTACTTC.

The chain couples TRBV6-1 to TRBJ2-3; 10 nucleotides agree with TRBD1. V gave up 6 bases and J gave up 4 bases; unmatched junction bases: 4. The germline gives CDR1 MNHNS, CDR2 SASEGT. The CDR3 is made up of 14 amino acids. CDR3 protein: CASSRTGGSDTQYF. CDR3 in DNA: TGTGCCAGCAGCCGGACAGGGGGATCAGATACGCAGTATTTT.